Presented here are 31 T cell receptor beta chains from one specimen sequenced in a study of shared clonotypes between healthy human individuals. Measured with immunoSEQ multiplex PCR; TCRdb has only the in-frame clones, and not every one. The table has millions of clones, 95% seen once. Sequenced: naive CD4+ T cells sorted from blood. Subset denoted: CD45RA+ positively selected. Receptors originate from a man in his late teens or twenties in good health.

The chain carries TRBV5-1 and TRBJ2-7; 7 bases agree with TRBD1. Unmatched junction bases numbered 16, after V lost 6 bases and J lost 7 bases. Germline CDR1 SGHRS, CDR2 YFSETQ. CDR3 length: 15 amino acids. The CDR3 DNA follows: TGCGCCAGCACCTGGTCCGGGACAGATTCGAGGGAGCAGTACTTC. Translation gives CASTWSGTDSREQYF.

This chain joins TRBV10-3 and TRBJ2-3, with 12 nucleotides matching TRBD2. The CDR3 is 16 amino acids. The germline V gene has CDR1 ENHRY and CDR2 SYGVKD. J gave up 8 bases and V 2 bases, and 8 bases lay outside the gene matches. The CDR3 nucleotides are TGTGCCATCAGTGAGACGACTAGCGGGAGCGACGGTACGCAGTATTTT. Its protein is CAISETTSGSDGTQYF.

The gene calls are TRBV25-1 and TRBJ2-4, with TRBD1 matching over 7 bases. Germline V gene lookup returns CDR1 MGHDK and CDR2 SYGVNS. This CDR3 region has 14 residues. Trimming cost V 5 bases and J 8 bases; bases outside gene matches: 9. As DNA, the CDR3 is TGTGCCAGCAGTAAGACAGGGATCTTGGACATTCAGTACTTC. It is translated as CASSKTGILDIQYF.

For the CDR3, the DNA is TGCGCCAGCAGGATGGTCGAGTACACTGAAGCTTTCTTT. It encodes CASRMVEYTEAFF. This rearrangement joins TRBV5-1 to TRBJ1-1; no firm D call. The length of the CDR3 is 13 residues. V lost 5 bases, J lost 3 bases, and 11 bases lay in between. In germline, CDR1 is SGHRS, CDR2 YFSETQ.

The rearrangement joins TRBV13 to TRBJ2-7; D not resolved. Looked up from germline, CDR1 is PRHDT and CDR2 is FYEKMQ (reference sequence). V lost 5 bases, J lost 3 bases, and 8 bases lay in between. This CDR3 has 12 residues. The CDR3 is CASSRNGYEQYF. In nucleotides, the CDR3 is TGTGCCAGCAGCAGGAACGGCTACGAGCAGTACTTC.

This rearrangement joins TRBV19 to TRBJ2-5, with 13 bases identical to TRBD2. Trimming took 5 bases from V and 0 from J; bases not matched to a gene: 3. The CDR3 has 16 residues. Germline CDR1 LNHDA, CDR2 SQIVND (reference sequence). CDR3 protein: CASSLGTSGNQETQYF. CDR3 nucleotide sequence: TGTGCCAGTAGTCTCGGGACTAGCGGGAACCAAGAGACCCAGTACTTC.

The V and J genes are TRBV30 and TRBJ1-6; D unresolved. The CDR3 length is 18 residues. Deletions cut 0 bases from V and 3 bases from J, with 18 bases between. Germline V lookup: CDR1 GTSNPN, CDR2 SVGIG (reference sequence). The CDR3 loop reads CAWSVTLFVGYYNSPLHF. CDR3 DNA sequence: TGTGCCTGGAGTGTGACCCTCTTTGTGGGGTACTATAATTCACCCCTCCACTTT.

V is TRBV5-6 and J is TRBJ2-2; tentative D call: TRBD1 (6 bases). CDR3 length equals 15 residues. Trimming removed 4 bases at V and 3 bases at J, with 13 bases between. Germline loops: CDR1 SGHDT, CDR2 YYEEEE. As DNA, the CDR3 is TGTGCCAGCAGCATACTACAGGGTTACACCGGGGAGCTGTTTTTT. It encodes CASSILQGYTGELFF.

The V and J genes are TRBV7-2 and TRBJ1-2; 9 nucleotides align to TRBD1. Germline values: CDR1 SGHTA, CDR2 FQGNSA. The length of the CDR3 is 15 residues. V was clipped by 5 bases and J by 7 bases; unmatched bases: 11. The CDR3 reads CASSPAPGQGGGYTF. The CDR3 DNA follows: TGTGCCAGCAGCCCAGCTCCGGGACAGGGTGGTGGCTACACCTTC.

V gene TRBV18 combines with J gene TRBJ1-4; TRBD1 matches at 7 bases. V trimming: 0 bases; J trimming: 2 bases; junction bases outside the gene matches: 6. Germline CDR1 reads KGHSH; CDR2 reads LQKENI. The CDR3 is 17 amino acids. CDR3 coding DNA: TGTGCCAGCTCACCACCCATAGGGGGCAAGACTAATGAAAAACTGTTTTTT. Protein product: CASSPPIGGKTNEKLFF.

The chain has TRBV18 and TRBJ1-4; 8 bases match TRBD1. Germline V gene sequence: CDR1 KGHSH, CDR2 LQKENI. V lost 6 bases, J lost 6 bases, and 9 bases stayed unmatched. The CDR3 loop spans 15 amino acids. Written as DNA, the CDR3 is TGTGCCAGCTCCCCTACCGGGACAGGCTATGAAAAACTGTTTTTT. It translates to CASSPTGTGYEKLFF.

The CDR3 reads CASSGHGTATNEKLFF. Here the CDR3 DNA reads TGTGCCAGCAGCGGCCACGGCACTGCAACTAATGAAAAACTGTTTTTT. The rearrangement uses TRBV9 and TRBJ1-4; D is uncertain. The CDR3 has 16 amino acids. Trimming cost V 3 bases and J 0 bases, with 12 bases left between them. CDR1 is SGDLS and CDR2 is YYNGEE in the germline V gene.

The sample holds one count of this clone. The gene calls are TRBV6-5 and TRBJ2-3; 12 bases match TRBD2. Trimming cost V 9 bases and J 6 bases; bases outside gene matches: 10. Germline V gene lookup returns CDR1 MNHEY and CDR2 SVGAGI. CDR3 length equals 15 residues. CDR3 sequence reads: CASKTSGSVSDTQYF. The CDR3 region has the DNA TGTGCCAGTAAGACTAGCGGGAGCGTCTCGGATACGCAGTATTTT.

This chain uses TRBV6-1 with TRBJ1-2; D possibly corresponds to TRBD1 (6 bases). The V and J ends lost 6 bases and 7 bases respectively, with 15 bases between them. Looked up from germline, CDR1 is MNHNS and CDR2 is SASEGT. There are 13 residues in the CDR3. CDR3 residues: CASSLLQGVGYTF. CDR3 DNA: TGTGCCAGCAGCCTCTTACAGGGTGTTGGCTACACCTTC.

The chain recombines TRBV5-6 with TRBJ2-7; 9 bases agree with TRBD1. The CDR3 consists of 15 residues. The trim removed 4 bases at V and 4 bases at J, leaving 9 bases unmatched. Germline values: CDR1 SGHDT, CDR2 YYEEEE. The CDR3 region has the DNA TGTGCCAGCAGCCACCTCACCGGGACAGGGTACGAGCAGTACTTC. Encoded protein: CASSHLTGTGYEQYF.

This clone showed up just once. The J gene is TRBJ2-7, the V gene TRBV11-2; D remains ambiguous. The V gene's germline CDR1 is SGHAT and CDR2 FQNNGV. With 1 base removed from V and 0 bases from J, the gap between germline ends came to 4 bases. The CDR3 totals 13 residues. CDR3 amino acids: CASSLARSYEQYF. The DNA for the CDR3 is TGTGCCAGCAGCTTAGCCCGCTCCTACGAGCAGTACTTC.

This chain connects TRBV6-5 to TRBJ2-5; D remains ambiguous. The V gene's germline CDR1 is MNHEY and CDR2 SVGAGI. V lost 2 bases to trimming and J lost 5 bases, with 12 bases between them. The CDR3 contains 14 residues. The CDR3 DNA sequence: TGTGCCAGCAGTTACAATGCTCTGAGCGAGACCCAGTACTTC. Amino acids: CASSYNALSETQYF.

V usage is TRBV4-3 and J usage is TRBJ1-3, with no clear D. Per germline, CDR1 LGHNA and CDR2 YSLEER. V was pared by 0 bases and J by 1 base, with 7 bases between. The CDR3 is made up of 15 amino acids. The CDR3 region has the DNA TGCGCCAGCAGCCAAGATCTGCCTTCTGGAAACACCATATATTTT. It is translated as CASSQDLPSGNTIYF.

The chain uses TRBV4-1 and TRBJ2-7, with 11 bases that match TRBD2. The CDR3 has 15 amino acids. Looked up from germline, CDR1 is MGHRA and CDR2 is YSYEKL. V was clipped by 4 bases and J by 3 bases; unmatched bases: 5. The CDR3 reads CASSPGTSGFYEQYF. As DNA, the CDR3 is TGCGCCAGCAGCCCCGGGACTAGCGGTTTCTACGAGCAGTACTTC.

J is TRBJ2-1 and V is TRBV27, with 12 bases identical to TRBD2. The V gene end was trimmed by 0 bases and the J gene end by 7 bases; junction bases not matched to a gene: 4. The CDR3 consists of 16 residues. The germline gives CDR1 MNHEY, CDR2 SMNVEV (reference sequence). The CDR3 sequence is CASSLSAGTSGNEQFF. CDR3 nucleotide sequence: TGTGCCAGCAGTTTATCGGCGGGGACTAGCGGGAATGAGCAGTTCTTC.

This chain uses TRBV28 with TRBJ2-2; D possibly matches TRBD1 or TRBD2 (5 bases each). The V and J ends lost 3 bases and 1 base respectively, with 15 bases between them. The CDR3 totals 17 residues. Per the germline V gene, CDR1 is MDHEN and CDR2 is SYDVKM. The CDR3 nucleotides are TGTGCCAGCAGTTTTAGCGTTGCAGGGCAGAACACCGGGGAGCTGTTTTTT. It codes for CASSFSVAGQNTGELFF. Full variable domain (remainder filled in from reference TRBV28 and TRBJ2-2): DVKVTQSSRYLVKRTGEKVFLECVQDMDHENMFWYRQDPGLGLRLIYFSYDVKMKEKGDIPEGYSVSREKKERFSLILESASTNQTSMYLCASSFSVAGQNTGELFFGEGSRLTVL.

The CDR3 sequence: CAISESIGQSSYEQYF. CDR3 DNA: TGTGCCATCAGTGAGTCGATTGGACAGAGCTCCTACGAGCAGTACTTC. The chain links TRBV10-3 to TRBJ2-7, with a possible D match to TRBD1 (6 bases). CDR3 length: 16 amino acids. Trimming shortened V by 0 bases and J by 0 bases, and 12 bases separated the two germline ends. CDR1 is ENHRY, CDR2 SYGVKD, per germline.

This sequence joins TRBV5-8 and TRBJ1-5; 8 nucleotides line up with TRBD1. Germline V gives CDR1 SGHTS, CDR2 YDEGEE. This CDR3 has 16 amino acids. With V trimmed by 0 bases and J by 8 bases, 10 bases remained unmatched. CDR3 coding DNA: TGTGCCAGCAGCTTGGGGACAGGGCTTAAGGAAGAGCCCCAGCATTTT. Translating gives CASSLGTGLKEEPQHF.

This clone came up once. The same CDR3 is also encoded by other DNA sequences in this sample. CDR3 DNA sequence: TGCGCCAGCAGCTTGGTGCCAGGGGGCTACGAGCAGTACTTC. It codes for CASSLVPGGYEQYF. The V call is TRBV5-1, the J call TRBJ2-7; 7 nucleotides align to TRBD1. The V and J ends lost 0 bases and 3 bases, in that order; junction bases with no gene match: 3. The germline V gene encodes CDR1 SGHRS and CDR2 YFSETQ. The CDR3 is made up of 14 amino acids.

The CDR3 loop is CASSYGNGNYGYTF. CDR3 coding DNA: TGTGCCAGCAGTTACGGTAACGGGAACTATGGCTACACCTTC. This sequence joins TRBV6-6 and TRBJ1-2; D is undetermined. Germline CDR1 and CDR2: MNHNY and SVGAGI (reference sequence). This CDR3 has 14 residues. V lost 2 bases and J 2 bases, leaving 9 bases between the germline ends.

CDR3 in amino acids: CASSFNRDRDNEQFF. CDR3 bases: TGTGCCAGCAGTTTTAACCGGGACAGGGACAATGAGCAGTTCTTC. V and J are TRBV28 and TRBJ2-1, with 9 bases identical to TRBD1. The ends lost 3 bases at V and 5 bases at J; junction bases unmatched: 5. This CDR3 region has 15 residues. Germline V gene lookup returns CDR1 MDHEN and CDR2 SYDVKM. Filled out from reference TRBV28 and TRBJ2-1, the complete variable domain reads DVKVTQSSRYLVKRTGEKVFLECVQDMDHENMFWYRQDPGLGLRLIYFSYDVKMKEKGDIPEGYSVSREKKERFSLILESASTNQTSMYLCASSFNRDRDNEQFFGPGTRLTVL.

About this clone: The same CDR3 is also encoded by other DNA sequences in this sample. The chain uses TRBV5-1 and TRBJ2-7; 8 positions match TRBD1. The V and J ends lost 4 bases and 2 bases, in that order; junction bases with no gene match: 5. The CDR3 loop spans 14 amino acids. Looked up from germline, CDR1 is SGHRS and CDR2 is YFSETQ. The CDR3 region is CASSLDRGAYEQYF. For the CDR3, the DNA is TGCGCCAGCAGCCTAGACAGGGGCGCCTACGAGCAGTACTTC.

Remarks on this clone: Other DNA sequences in this specimen translate into the identical CDR3. This rearrangement joins TRBV5-1 to TRBJ2-3; D call uncertain. V shed 0 bases and J shed 4 bases, with 9 bases lying between them. This CDR3 region has 14 residues. Germline values: CDR1 SGHRS, CDR2 YFSETQ. CDR3 bases: TGCGCCAGCAGCTTGGATCTGGGTGCAGATACGCAGTATTTT. Translation gives CASSLDLGADTQYF.

Written as DNA, the CDR3 is TGTGCCAGCAGCCGGCAGGGAAACACTGAAGCTTTCTTT. This translates into CASSRQGNTEAFF. The genes are TRBV7-3 and TRBJ1-1; TRBD1 might be the D (5 bases). CDR1 and CDR2 from the germline V gene are SGHTA and FQGTGA. Trimming shortened V by 5 bases and J by 2 bases, and 9 bases separated the two germline ends. The CDR3 length is 13 residues.

This clone was seen once. The chain employs TRBV6-1 and TRBJ1-4, with 9 bases matching TRBD1. The germline gives CDR1 MNHNS, CDR2 SASEGT. The J segment lost 2 bases and the V segment lost 10 bases, leaving 2 bases of the junction unmatched. This CDR3 comprises 13 residues. The CDR3 nucleotides read TGTGCCACCGGGACAGGGACTAATGAAAAACTGTTTTTT. Translating gives CATGTGTNEKLFF.

V gene TRBV30 combines with J gene TRBJ1-5; no reliable D call. The CDR3 totals 14 residues. The V end lost 4 bases, the J end lost 1 base, and 11 bases lay between the germline ends. Germline assignment: CDR1 GTSNPN and CDR2 SVGIG (reference sequence). This chain's CDR3 is CAWNLGGSNQPQHF. In nucleotides, the CDR3 is TGTGCCTGGAATTTGGGCGGAAGCAATCAGCCCCAGCATTTT.